The 5 T cell receptor beta chains reported below all come from one sample, sequenced in a study of PD-1 blockade in classical Hodgkin lymphoma. Time point given: cycle 4 day 1 (C4D1), after 6 weeks of nivolumab. With no exception, relapse followed autologous stem cell transplantation in all patients, and brentuximab vedotin exposure varied. Repertoires were generated with immunoSEQ multiplex PCR, while TCRdb's copy carries only in-frame clones and drops some. The sample lists tens of thousands of clones, 66% occurring once. Sample: peripheral blood mononuclear cells (PBMCs), taken before the fourth cycle of nivolumab. These receptors were taken from a human donor with classical Hodgkin lymphoma.

There are a few counts of this clone. CDR3 in DNA: TGCGCCAGCAGCTTGGCCACACTAGCGGGAGCTATCAAGGACAATGAGCAGTTCTTC. Residues: CASSLATLAGAIKDNEQFF. This sequence joins TRBV5-1 and TRBJ2-1; TRBD2 aligns across 11 bases. The CDR3 consists of 19 residues. The trim removed 0 bases at V and 5 bases at J, leaving 13 bases unmatched. Germline CDR1 reads SGHRS; CDR2 reads YFSETQ.

This clone appeared a few times. The chain uses TRBV30 and TRBJ2-7; TRBD1 matches at 7 bases. In germline, CDR1 is GTSNPN, CDR2 SVGIG (reference sequence). The CDR3 is 13 residues long. V dropped 2 bases and J dropped 0; count of bases not matched to a gene: 1. The CDR3 DNA is TGTGCCTGGAGTCGACAGGGCTCCTACGAGCAGTACTTC. It translates to CAWSRQGSYEQYF.

CDR3 amino acids: CASSQDSDGVLYEQYF. The CDR3 bases are TGTGCCAGCAGCCAAGATAGTGACGGGGTTCTCTACGAGCAGTACTTC. The rearrangement joins TRBV4-2 to TRBJ2-7; D might be TRBD2 (5 bases). This CDR3 contains 16 residues. Trimming took 0 bases from V and 3 from J, leaving 15 bases between them. Germline CDR1 and CDR2: LGHNA and YNFKEQ.

This clone was counted once. The rearrangement uses TRBV20-1 and TRBJ1-1; no firm D call. The CDR3 totals 11 residues. V lost 4 bases, J lost 8 bases, and 11 bases lay in between. CDR1 and CDR2 (germline): DFQATT, SNEGSKA (reference sequence). This CDR3 is CSAKFSMEAFF. CDR3 in DNA: TGCAGTGCTAAATTCTCGATGGAAGCTTTCTTT.

In its sample, this clone is medium-sized. The chain carries TRBV5-4 and TRBJ2-7, with D possibly being TRBD1 or TRBD2 (6 bases each). V lost 0 bases, J lost 5 bases, and 9 bases lay in between. CDR3 size: 13 residues. In germline, CDR1 is SGHNT, CDR2 YYREEE (reference sequence). In DNA form, the CDR3 reads TGTGCCAGCAGCTTGGACAGGGAGGACGAGCAGTACTTC. Protein: CASSLDREDEQYF.